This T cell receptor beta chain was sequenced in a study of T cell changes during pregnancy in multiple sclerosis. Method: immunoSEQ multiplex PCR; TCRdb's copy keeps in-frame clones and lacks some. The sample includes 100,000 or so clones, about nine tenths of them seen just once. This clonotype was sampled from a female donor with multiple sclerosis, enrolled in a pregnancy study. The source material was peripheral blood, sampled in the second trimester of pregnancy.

The CDR3: CSVGGLTQYF. The DNA for the CDR3 is TGCAGCGTTGGGGGACTTACCCAGTACTTC. This chain joins TRBV29-1 and TRBJ2-5; TRBD2 might be the D (6 bases). Between the trimmed V and J ends, which lost 4 bases and 8 bases, there was a span of 8 bases. CDR3 length: 10 amino acids. CDR1 SQVTM and CDR2 ANQGSEA come from the germline V gene. The variable domain in full, with the rest retrieved from reference TRBV29-1 and TRBJ2-5, is SAVISQKPSRDICQRGTSLTIQCQVDSQVTMMFWYRQQPGQSLTLIATANQGSEATYESGFVIDKFPISRPNLTFSTLTVSNMSPEDSSIYLCSVGGLTQYFGPGTRLLVL.